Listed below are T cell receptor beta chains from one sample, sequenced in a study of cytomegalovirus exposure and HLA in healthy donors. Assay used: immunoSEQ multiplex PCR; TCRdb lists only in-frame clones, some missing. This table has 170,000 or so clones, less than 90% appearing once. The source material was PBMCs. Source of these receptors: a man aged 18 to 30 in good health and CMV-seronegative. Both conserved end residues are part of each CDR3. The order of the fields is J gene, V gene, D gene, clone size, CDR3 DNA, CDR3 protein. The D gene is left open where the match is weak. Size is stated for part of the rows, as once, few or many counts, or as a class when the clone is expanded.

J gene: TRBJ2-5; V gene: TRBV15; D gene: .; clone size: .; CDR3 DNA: TGTGCCACCAGCAGGGGAGGGGGGCCGGAGACCCAGTACTTC; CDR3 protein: CATSRGGGPETQYF
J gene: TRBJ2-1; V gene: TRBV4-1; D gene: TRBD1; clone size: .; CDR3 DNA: TGCGCCAGCAGCCAACGCGAGACAGGGGGGGGCAATGAGCAGTTCTTC; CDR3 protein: CASSQRETGGGNEQFF
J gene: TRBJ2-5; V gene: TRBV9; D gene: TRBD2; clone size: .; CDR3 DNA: TGTGCCAGCAGCGTAGATAGCGGGAGTTCCGGAGAGACCCAGTACTTC; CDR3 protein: CASSVDSGSSGETQYF
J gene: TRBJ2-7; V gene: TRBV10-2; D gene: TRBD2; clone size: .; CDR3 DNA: TGCGCCAGCAGGCCCGGGACTAGCGGGGGGCACTCCTACGAGCAGTACTTC; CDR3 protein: CASRPGTSGGHSYEQYF
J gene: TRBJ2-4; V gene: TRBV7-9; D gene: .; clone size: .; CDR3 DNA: TGTGCCAGCAGCTTACAGACAGGTTTTAAAAACATTCAGTACTTC; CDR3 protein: CASSLQTGFKNIQYF
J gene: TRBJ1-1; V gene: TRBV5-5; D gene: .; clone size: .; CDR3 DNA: TGTGCCAGCAGCTTGAGTGTCTTAGCGCCCAGCGCTTTCTTT; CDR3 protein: CASSLSVLAPSAFF
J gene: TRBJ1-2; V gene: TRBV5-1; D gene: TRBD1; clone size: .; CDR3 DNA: TGCGCCAGCAGCCCCCGGCGGGCAGGGGGCGGTGGCTATGGCTACACCTTC; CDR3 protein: CASSPRRAGGGGYGYTF
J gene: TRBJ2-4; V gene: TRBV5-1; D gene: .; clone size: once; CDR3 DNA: TGCGCCAGCAGCTTGGCCTTCGGTGGCGGTGCAAAAAACATTCAGTACTTC; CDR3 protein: CASSLAFGGGAKNIQYF
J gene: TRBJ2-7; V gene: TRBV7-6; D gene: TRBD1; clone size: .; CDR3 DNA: TGTGCCAGCAGTGGGGGACAGGGGGGCTACGAGCAGTACTTC; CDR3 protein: CASSGGQGGYEQYF
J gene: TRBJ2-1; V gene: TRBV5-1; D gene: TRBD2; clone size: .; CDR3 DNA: TGCGCCAGCAGCCGTGGGGGGGGTCAGGGTGAGCAGTTCTTC; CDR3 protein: CASSRGGGQGEQFF
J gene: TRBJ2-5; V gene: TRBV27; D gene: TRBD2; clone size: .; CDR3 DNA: TGTGCCAGCAGTCCCCTCGGTAGCGGGACCCCCCAAGAGACCCAGTACTTC; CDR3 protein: CASSPLGSGTPQETQYF
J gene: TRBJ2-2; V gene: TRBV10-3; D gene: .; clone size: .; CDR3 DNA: TGTGCCATCAGTGGGACAGACACCGGGGAGCTGTTTTTT; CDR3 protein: CAISGTDTGELFF
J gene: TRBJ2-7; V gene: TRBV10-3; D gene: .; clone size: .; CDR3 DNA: TGTGCCATCAGTGAGGCTCAGGGGTCATCGAGCTACGAGCAGTACTTC; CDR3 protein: CAISEAQGSSSYEQYF
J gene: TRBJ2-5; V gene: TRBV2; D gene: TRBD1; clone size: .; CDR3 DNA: TGTGCCAGCCTGGACAGGGAGAAAGAGACCCAGTACTTC; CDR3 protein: CASLDREKETQYF
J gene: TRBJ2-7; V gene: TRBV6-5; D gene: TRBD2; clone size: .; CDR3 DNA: TGTGCCAGCAGTTGGCTCGGCGGGAGGAGCCCCTACGAGCAGTACTTC; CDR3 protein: CASSWLGGRSPYEQYF
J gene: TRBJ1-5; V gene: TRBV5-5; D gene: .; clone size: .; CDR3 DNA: TGTGCCAGCAGCTTGGCTGCAGGGACTAACAATCAGCCCCAGCATTTT; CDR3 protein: CASSLAAGTNNQPQHF